These 4 T cell receptor beta chains came from one sample sequenced in a study of T-cell reconstitution after alpha-beta-depleted transplantation in children. Construction of the TCRbeta library involved unique molecular identifiers. One entry per CDR3 protein, called by TCRdb with MiXCR from the PCR reads. The profile shows 440,000 or so distinct CDR3 sequences, approximately 41% of them singletons. The starting material was PBMCs, obtained before TCRalphabeta/CD19-depleted stem cell transplant. These receptors were collected from a girl aged 2 to 10 with aplastic anemia, due to receive a stem cell transplant.

This clonotype has more than one count but fewer than ten. V is TRBV4-3 and J is TRBJ2-7; tentatively, D is TRBD2 (6 bases). CDR3 length equals 14 residues. V was shortened by 0 bases and J by 6 bases, with 12 bases between the two germline ends. CDR1 LGHNA and CDR2 YSLEER come from the germline V gene. The CDR3 loop reads CASSQDPASVEQYF. In DNA form, the CDR3 reads TGCGCCAGCAGCCAAGATCCGGCTAGCGTCGAGCAGTACTTC.

The CDR3 nucleotides are TGTGCCAGCACACAGGGAGGAAGGACTGAAGCTTTCTTT. Protein: CASTQGGRTEAFF. The rearrangement links TRBV28 to TRBJ1-1; maybe TRBD1 (6 bases). The CDR3 is 13 residues long. V lost 7 bases to trimming and J lost 5 bases, with 14 bases between them. Germline loops: CDR1 MDHEN, CDR2 SYDVKM.

The V and J genes are TRBV3-1 and TRBJ2-6; D is possibly TRBD1 (6 bases). V dropped 3 bases and J dropped 0 bases, with 12 bases sitting between them. CDR1 and CDR2 from the germline V gene are LGHDT and YNNKEL (reference sequence). The CDR3 is 17 residues long. In DNA, the CDR3 is TGTGCCAGCAGCCACAGGGGCGGACTCTCTGGGGCCAACGTCCTGACTTTC. The encoded protein is CASSHRGGLSGANVLTF.

This sequence joins TRBV28 and TRBJ1-2; D remains unclear. Between the trimmed V and J ends, which lost 6 bases and 4 bases, there was a span of 18 bases. The CDR3 sequence is 15 residues long. The V gene's germline CDR1 is MDHEN and CDR2 SYDVKM. The CDR3 loop is CASSRPSRLLYGYTF. Here the CDR3 DNA reads TGTGCCAGCAGCCGCCCCTCGAGGTTACTCTATGGCTACACCTTC.